Following are 17 T cell receptor beta chains from one sample sequenced in a study of blood T cells in healthy people across ages. Then a second PCR, running roughly 6 to 12 cycles, was carried out with a sample-barcoded 5' primer and a J-beta primer mix. TCRdb itself ran the 5' RACE reads through MiXCR, one entry per CDR3 protein. The sample records 800,000 or so distinct CDR3 sequences, more than 35% being singletons. Material for sequencing was blood. The receptors were gathered from a man aged 80 or over in good health.

This clonotype was seen a few times. The V gene is TRBV7-9, the J gene TRBJ2-1; TRBD1 is a possible D gene (6 bases). Trimming took 3 bases from V and 4 from J, leaving 10 bases between them. The CDR3 spans 14 residues. The germline gives CDR1 SEHNR, CDR2 FQNEAQ (reference sequence). CDR3 nucleotide sequence: TGTGCCAGCAGCTTCGACGGACAGTACAATGAGCAGTTCTTC. Encoded protein: CASSFDGQYNEQFF.

This clonotype has just a few counts. The J gene is TRBJ2-4, the V gene TRBV4-2; D is ambiguous. Germline CDR1 and CDR2: LGHNA and YNFKEQ. The CDR3 has 15 residues. Trimming shortened V by 1 base and J by 4 bases, and 11 bases separated the two germline ends. This CDR3 is CASSQVVRQKNIQYF. The CDR3 nucleotides read TGTGCCAGCAGCCAAGTCGTCAGGCAAAAAAACATTCAGTACTTC.

CDR3 DNA: TGTGCCAGCAGCGGACTGGACTTAGCGGGCTATGAGCAGTACTTC. Protein product: CASSGLDLAGYEQYF. The rearrangement links TRBV9 to TRBJ2-5, with 7 nucleotides matching TRBD2. V lost 3 bases to trimming and J lost 11 bases; unmatched junction nucleotides: 16. The CDR3 is 15 amino acids. Germline V gene lookup returns CDR1 SGDLS and CDR2 YYNGEE.

This clonotype was observed once. The chain employs TRBV5-1 and TRBJ2-2; TRBD1 might be the D (6 bases). Germline CDR1 is SGHRS and CDR2 is YFSETQ. The V and J ends lost 4 bases and 7 bases respectively, with 23 bases between them. CDR3 length: 17 residues. The CDR3 protein is CASSRVSGTLFRGELFF. The DNA of the CDR3 is TGCGCCAGCAGCCGAGTATCGGGGACACTGTTCCGCGGGGAGCTGTTTTTT.

Only a few counts were recorded for this clonotype. This sequence joins TRBV7-2 and TRBJ2-1; D perhaps matches TRBD2 (5 bases). With 1 base removed from V and 13 bases from J, the gap between germline ends came to 14 bases. The germline gives CDR1 SGHTA, CDR2 FQGNSA. This CDR3 region has 13 residues. The CDR3, as DNA: TGTGCCAGCAGCTTAGTCGGTGGGGAGACTCAGTTCTTC. Its protein is CASSLVGGETQFF.

The rearrangement joins TRBV6-6 to TRBJ1-4, with 7 bases matching TRBD1. The J segment lost 0 bases and the V segment lost 4 bases, leaving 5 bases of the junction unmatched. Germline CDR1 reads MNHNY; CDR2 reads SVGAGI (reference sequence). The CDR3 has 16 residues. CDR3 bases: TGTGCCAGCAGTTCCCCAGGGGGTGCAACTAATGAAAAACTGTTTTTT. Protein product: CASSSPGGATNEKLFF.

This sequence joins TRBV10-3 and TRBJ2-1; 13 bases align to TRBD2. The trim removed 6 bases at V and 7 bases at J, leaving 9 bases unmatched. Germline CDR1 is ENHRY and CDR2 is SYGVKD. The CDR3 is 16 residues long. CDR3 DNA: TGTGCCATCAGCGGGACTAGCGGGAAGCTCCCAAATGAGCAGTTCTTC. It encodes CAISGTSGKLPNEQFF.

In the case of this clonotype: Germline is not matched at one junction end, which may reflect a read error. The rearrangement links TRBV7-9 to TRBJ2-1, with 8 bases that match TRBD2. Germline V gene sequence: CDR1 SEHNR, CDR2 FQNEAQ (reference sequence). There are 15 residues in the CDR3. In DNA, the CDR3 is TGTGCCAGCAGCATAGCCGGGACTAGATACAATGAGCAGTTCTTC. Translated: CASSIAGTRYNEQFF.

The sample holds a few counts of this clonotype. The rearrangement joins TRBV25-1 to TRBJ2-5, with D perhaps matching TRBD2 (5 bases). V shed 0 bases and J shed 2 bases, with 7 bases lying between them. The germline V gene encodes CDR1 MGHDK and CDR2 SYGVNS. The CDR3 totals 14 residues. The CDR3 nucleotides are TGTGCCAGCAGTGAATATAAGCGGCAAGAGACCCAGTACTTC. Protein product: CASSEYKRQETQYF.

This chain connects TRBV29-1 to TRBJ2-5, with 10 positions matching TRBD2. The CDR3 contains 16 residues. CDR1 is SQVTM, CDR2 ANQGSEA, per germline. J gave up 0 bases and V 0 bases, and 4 bases lay outside the gene matches. The DNA for the CDR3 is TGCAGCGTTGAAGACGGACTAGCGGAGCACCAAGAGACCCAGTACTTC. Translation gives CSVEDGLAEHQETQYF.

This clonotype was seen ten or more times. One end of the junction does not line up with germline, which may come from a read error. The chain joins TRBV12-3 or TRBV12-4 to TRBJ2-1, with D perhaps TRBD2 (6 bases). The CDR3 runs to 14 residues. CDR3 DNA sequence: TGTGCCAGCAGTATAGCGGATTTCTACAATGAGCAGTTCTTC. This translates into CASSIADFYNEQFF.

This clonotype has only a few counts. The V gene is TRBV20-1, the J gene TRBJ1-2; D gene uncertain. Germline V lookup: CDR1 DFQATT, CDR2 SNEGSKA (reference sequence). The CDR3 runs 15 residues. The germline V and J ends were trimmed by 2 bases and 0 bases, with 13 bases remaining between them. The CDR3 reads CSARPGLRANYGYTF. CDR3 in DNA: TGCAGTGCTAGACCTGGACTGAGAGCTAACTATGGCTACACCTTC.

This clonotype has a count of ten or more. The chain is built from TRBV6-2 or TRBV6-3 and TRBJ2-3; D possibly corresponds to TRBD2 (6 bases). Germline assignment: CDR1 MNHEY and CDR2 SVGEGT. V lost 4 bases, J lost 2 bases, and 13 bases lay in between. The CDR3 length is 15 residues. CDR3 sequence reads: CASSSQRVSTDTQYF. The CDR3 region has the DNA TGTGCCAGCAGTTCACAGCGGGTGTCCACAGATACGCAGTATTTT.

The gene calls are TRBV28 and TRBJ2-7; either TRBD1 or TRBD2 may fit D (7 bases each). CDR1 MDHEN and CDR2 SYDVKM come from the germline V gene. The CDR3 has 15 amino acids. The germline V and J ends were trimmed by 10 bases and 4 bases, with 23 bases remaining between them. CDR3 nucleotide sequence: TGTGCCACCAGGGGACAGAAGGCGGGAGCATACGAGCAGTACTTC. Its protein product is CATRGQKAGAYEQYF.

The rearrangement links TRBV6-2 or TRBV6-3 to TRBJ1-2; D is ambiguous. Germline CDR1 reads MNHEY; CDR2 reads SVGEGT. This CDR3 is built from 17 residues. V was pared by 3 bases and J by 8 bases, with 25 bases between. The CDR3 sequence: CASSYLEDGPRRGGYTF. CDR3 DNA: TGTGCCAGCAGTTATCTTGAGGACGGCCCCCGGAGAGGAGGCTACACCTTC.

This sequence joins TRBV5-5 and TRBJ1-1; D unresolved. The CDR3 is 13 amino acids. Germline CDR1 is SGHKS and CDR2 is YYEKEE (reference sequence). The germline V and J ends were trimmed by 4 bases and 3 bases, with 10 bases remaining between them. The CDR3 DNA sequence: TGTGCCAGCAGCGAGACCAGTGACACTGAAGCTTTCTTT. It translates to CASSETSDTEAFF. The full variable domain, rest sourced from reference TRBV5-5 and TRBJ1-1, is DAGVTQSPTHLIKTRGQQVTLRCSPISGHKSVSWYQQVLGQGPQFIFQYYEKEERGRGNFPDRFSARQFPNYSSELNVNALLLGDSALYLCASSETSDTEAFFGQGTRLTVV.

The chain is built from TRBV4-2 and TRBJ1-2; D perhaps matches TRBD1 (5 bases). CDR3 length equals 15 residues. V lost 3 bases and J 1 base, leaving 12 bases between the germline ends. Germline lookup yields CDR1 LGHNA and CDR2 YNFKEQ. The CDR3 reads CASSHEGRLNYGYTF. In DNA, the CDR3 is TGTGCCAGCAGCCACGAGGGACGGCTTAACTATGGCTACACCTTC.